A single sample is the source of the 7 T cell receptor beta chains below, sequenced in a study of blood T cell repertoires in COVID-19. TCRdb's copy holds only in-frame clones and misses some; the assay was immunoSEQ multiplex PCR. The data show 210,000 or so clones, with around 82% seen just once and around 4.5% held by the top ten. Sequencing input: PBMCs or T cells enriched from blood (not recorded which). The receptors were gathered from a man aged 30 to 45 with acute COVID-19.

This chain links TRBV5-4 with TRBJ2-7, with no clear D. Germline-derived CDR1 and CDR2 are SGHNT and YYREEE (reference sequence). The CDR3 consists of 14 residues. V lost 4 bases, J lost 1 base, and 12 bases lay in between. The chain's CDR3 is CASSLDQTSYEQYF. CDR3 nucleotide sequence: TGTGCCAGCAGCCTGGATCAAACATCCTACGAGCAGTACTTC. The full variable domain, completed using reference TRBV5-4 and TRBJ2-7, is ETGVTQSPTHLIKTRGQQVTLRCSSQSGHNTVSWYQQALGQGPQFIFQYYREEENGRGNFPPRFSGLQFPNYSSELNVNALELDDSALYLCASSLDQTSYEQYFGPGTRLTVT.

This clone was counted once. The genes are TRBV3-1 (or the pseudogene TRBV3-2) and TRBJ1-3; the D gene is possibly TRBD1 (6 bases). Germline CDR1 LGHDT, CDR2 YNNKEL (reference sequence). The CDR3 covers 16 residues. The V and J ends lost 1 base and 0 bases respectively, with 10 bases between them. The CDR3 loop is CASSQGTGLSGNTIYF. CDR3 bases: TGTGCCAGCAGCCAAGGTACAGGGCTCTCTGGAAACACCATATATTTT.

The chain links TRBV5-1 to TRBJ1-2; 11 bases align to TRBD1. The ends lost 4 bases at V and 2 bases at J; junction bases unmatched: 7. Germline V gene sequence: CDR1 SGHRS, CDR2 YFSETQ. This CDR3 comprises 16 residues. CDR3 nucleotides: TGCGCCAGCAGCGTCGGGACAGGGGGTGCCAACTATGGCTACACCTTC. Encoded protein: CASSVGTGGANYGYTF.

The V gene is TRBV6-5, the J gene TRBJ1-5; possibly TRBD1 for D (5 bases). The CDR3 sequence is 15 residues long. Trimming pared 5 bases from V and 2 bases from J, leaving 13 bases between. Germline CDR1 MNHEY, CDR2 SVGAGI. Here the CDR3 reads CASSLGGRGNQPQHF. CDR3 DNA sequence: TGTGCCAGCAGTCTCGGGGGTAGAGGCAATCAGCCCCAGCATTTT.

The chain carries TRBV19 and TRBJ2-5; D call uncertain. The germline V gene has CDR1 LNHDA and CDR2 SQIVND (reference sequence). CDR3 size: 13 residues. The ends were cut back, 3 bases at V and 2 bases at J, with 7 bases in the middle. The CDR3 bases are TGTGCCAGTAGTATCCCCGGGCAAGAGACCCAGTACTTC. Translated: CASSIPGQETQYF.

The chain recombines TRBV10-2 with TRBJ1-6, with D possibly TRBD1 on 5 matching bases. Trimming took off 6 bases at V and 10 bases at J, with 22 bases between the two ends. The CDR3 sequence is 16 residues long. Germline V gene data show CDR1 as WSHSY and CDR2 as SAAADI. CDR3: CASSPGGATGGSPLHF. CDR3 sequence (DNA): TGCGCCAGCAGCCCCGGAGGGGCGACCGGTGGGTCACCCCTCCACTTT.

The chain combines TRBV4-1 with TRBJ2-2; 9 bases match TRBD1. CDR3 length equals 16 residues. The germline gives CDR1 MGHRA, CDR2 YSYEKL. V was pared by 5 bases and J by 7 bases, with 11 bases of the junction left unmatched. CDR3 nucleotides: TGCGCCAGCAGCTCAAGGGAGACAGGGGGGGGCGGGGAGCTGTTTTTT. It encodes CASSSRETGGGGELFF.